The 3 T cell receptor beta chains given below trace back to one sample, sequenced in a study of long-term antiretroviral therapy in people with HIV. A v3.0 immunoSEQ assay was performed at survey level. Repertoires were generated with immunoSEQ multiplex PCR, while TCRdb's copy carries only in-frame clones and drops some. The table has roughly 32,000 clones, approximately 85% seen once. The sample consisted of unsorted PBMCs, taken around 3.3 years after starting antiretroviral therapy. Receptors originate from a man younger than 30 with HIV.

The chain recombines TRBV25-1 with TRBJ1-6; D remains ambiguous. Per germline, CDR1 MGHDK and CDR2 SYGVNS. V was pared by 2 bases and J by 9 bases, with 11 bases between. CDR3 size: 14 residues. The chain's CDR3 is CASSETALRSPLHF. CDR3 nucleotide sequence: TGTGCCAGCAGTGAAACAGCCTTGCGTTCACCCCTCCACTTT.

V and J are TRBV19 and TRBJ1-1; TRBD1 matches 9 bases. CDR1 and CDR2 from the germline V gene are LNHDA and SQIVND (reference sequence). V lost 3 bases to trimming and J lost 1 base; unmatched junction nucleotides: 6. This CDR3 spans 16 amino acids. The CDR3: CASSMGTGRGNTEAFF. The CDR3 region has the DNA TGTGCCAGTAGTATGGGGACAGGGAGGGGGAACACTGAAGCTTTCTTT. Based on the CDR3 plus reference TRBV19 and TRBJ1-1, the full variable domain is DGGITQSPKYLFRKEGQNVTLSCEQNLNHDAMYWYRQDPGQGLRLIYYSQIVNDFQKGDIAEGYSVSREKKESFPLTVTSAQKNPTAFYLCASSMGTGRGNTEAFFGQGTRLTVV.

This chain joins TRBV18 and TRBJ1-1, with no clear D. The CDR3 sequence is 14 residues long. Looked up from germline, CDR1 is KGHSH and CDR2 is LQKENI. Trimming stripped 2 bases from V and 2 bases from J, with 9 bases between. CDR3 bases: TGTGCCAGCTCACCAGAAGTTTTTAACACTGAAGCTTTCTTT. This translates into CASSPEVFNTEAFF.